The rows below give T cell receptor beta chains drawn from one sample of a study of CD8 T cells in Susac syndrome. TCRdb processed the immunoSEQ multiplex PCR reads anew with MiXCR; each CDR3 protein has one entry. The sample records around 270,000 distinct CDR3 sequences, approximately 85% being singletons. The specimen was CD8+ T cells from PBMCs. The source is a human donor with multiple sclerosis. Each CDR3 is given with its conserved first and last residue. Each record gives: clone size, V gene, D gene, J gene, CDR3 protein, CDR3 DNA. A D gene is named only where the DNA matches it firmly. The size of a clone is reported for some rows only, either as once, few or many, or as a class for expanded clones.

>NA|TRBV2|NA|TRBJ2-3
CASSEARGTDTQYF
TGTGCCAGCAGTGAAGCGCGGGGCACAGATACGCAGTATTTT
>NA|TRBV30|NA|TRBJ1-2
CAWRQENGYTF
TGTGCCTGGAGGCAGGAAAATGGCTACACCTTC
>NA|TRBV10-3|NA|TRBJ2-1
CAISEAGPGGEQFF
TGTGCCATCAGTGAGGCGGGACCTGGGGGTGAGCAGTTCTTC
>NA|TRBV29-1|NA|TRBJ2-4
CSVGGGGSKNIQYF
TGCAGCGTTGGTGGAGGGGGGTCCAAAAACATTCAGTACTTC
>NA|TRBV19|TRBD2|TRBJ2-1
CASSSLSGRLDEQFF
TGTGCCAGTAGTAGCCTCAGCGGGAGACTGGATGAGCAGTTCTTC
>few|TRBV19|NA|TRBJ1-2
CASSMTRVYGYTF
TGTGCCAGTAGTATGACCAGGGTATATGGCTACACCTTC
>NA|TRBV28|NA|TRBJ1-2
CASSLIRRRPGRLVSYTF
TGTGCCAGCAGTTTAATCCGACGGAGGCCCGGGCGGCTAGTGTCCTACACCTTC
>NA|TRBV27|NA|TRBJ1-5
CASSFGRYQPQHF
TGTGCCAGCAGTTTTGGCCGGTATCAGCCCCAGCATTTT
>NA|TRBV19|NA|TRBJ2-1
CASSAGTRLNEQFF
TGTGCCAGTAGTGCCGGGACCCGACTCAATGAGCAGTTCTTC
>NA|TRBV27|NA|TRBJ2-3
CASSLNERGTDTQYF
TGTGCCAGCAGTTTAAACGAAAGGGGCACAGATACGCAGTATTTT
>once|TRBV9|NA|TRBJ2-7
CASSVLGTHNSYEQYF
TGTGCCAGCAGCGTCCTCGGGACACATAATTCCTACGAGCAGTACTTC
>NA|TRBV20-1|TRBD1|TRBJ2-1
CSARARGLKSSYNEQFF
TGCAGTGCTAGGGCAAGGGGGCTAAAAAGCTCCTACAATGAGCAGTTCTTC
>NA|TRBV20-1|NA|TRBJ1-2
CSARPPAYGYTF
TGCAGTGCTAGGCCACCCGCCTATGGCTACACCTTC
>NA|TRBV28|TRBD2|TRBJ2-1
CASRFRGTSSYNEQFF
TGTGCCAGCAGATTTCGGGGGACTAGCTCCTACAATGAGCAGTTCTTC
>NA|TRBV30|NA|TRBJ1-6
CAWSSANNSPLHF
TGTGCCTGGAGCTCGGCCAATAATTCACCCCTCCACTTT
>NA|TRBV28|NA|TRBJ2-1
CASSSHPGPRFNEQFF
TGTGCCAGCAGCTCACATCCGGGACCACGGTTCAATGAGCAGTTCTTC
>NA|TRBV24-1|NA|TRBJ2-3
CATSGRDTNTDTQYF
TGTGCCACCAGTGGACGGGACACCAATACAGATACGCAGTATTTT
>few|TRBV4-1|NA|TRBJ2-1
CASSLAGTSPYNEQFF
TGCGCCAGCAGCCTCGCGGGTACTAGCCCCTACAATGAGCAGTTCTTC
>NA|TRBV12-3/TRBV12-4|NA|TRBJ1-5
CASSHSMGLSNQPQHF
TGTGCCAGCAGTCACTCCATGGGGCTAAGCAATCAGCCCCAGCATTTT
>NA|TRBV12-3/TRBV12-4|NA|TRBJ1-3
CASRGISSGNTIYF
TGTGCCAGCAGGGGGATCAGCTCTGGAAACACCATATATTTT
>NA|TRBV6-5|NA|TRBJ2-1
CASSQSFGDEQFF
TGTGCCAGCAGTCAATCCTTCGGCGATGAGCAGTTCTTC
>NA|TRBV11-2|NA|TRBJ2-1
CASSLGAPGLGYNEQFF
TGTGCCAGCAGCTTAGGAGCCCCTGGCCTTGGCTACAATGAGCAGTTCTTC
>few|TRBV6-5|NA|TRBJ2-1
CASSPYLSSYNEQFF
TGTGCCAGCAGTCCCTATCTGAGCTCCTACAATGAGCAGTTCTTC
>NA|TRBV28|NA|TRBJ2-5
CASRSSRDQETQYF
TGTGCCAGCAGATCCAGTCGGGACCAAGAGACCCAGTACTTC
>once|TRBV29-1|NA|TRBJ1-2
CSVEEAGTNYGYTF
TGCAGCGTTGAGGAGGCAGGGACGAACTATGGCTACACCTTC
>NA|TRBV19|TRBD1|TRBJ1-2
CAAWTGHGYTF
TGTGCCGCCTGGACAGGTCACGGCTACACCTTC
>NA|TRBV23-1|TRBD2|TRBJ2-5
CASSQDRGRREDQETQYF
TGCGCCAGCAGTCAAGATCGGGGGAGGCGGGAGGACCAAGAGACCCAGTACTTC
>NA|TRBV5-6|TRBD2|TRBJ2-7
CASSAGLGVYEQYF
TGTGCCAGCAGCGCCGGACTAGGGGTCTACGAGCAGTACTTC
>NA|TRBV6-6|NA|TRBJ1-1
CASSVGLTNTEAFF
TGTGCCAGCAGTGTGGGACTGACGAACACTGAAGCTTTCTTT
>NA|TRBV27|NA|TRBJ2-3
CASSFGGRANTQYF
TGTGCCAGCAGTTTCGGGGGGCGGGCAAATACGCAGTATTTT
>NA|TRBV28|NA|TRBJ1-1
CASSLRVSPAEAFF
TGTGCCAGCAGTTTACGTGTGAGCCCAGCTGAAGCTTTCTTT
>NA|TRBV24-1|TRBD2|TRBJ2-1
CATSESLAGLYNEQFF
TGTGCCACCAGTGAGTCACTAGCGGGACTATACAATGAGCAGTTCTTC
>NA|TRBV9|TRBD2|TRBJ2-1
CASSVYGLAGDNEQFF
TGTGCCAGCAGCGTCTATGGACTAGCGGGCGACAATGAGCAGTTCTTC
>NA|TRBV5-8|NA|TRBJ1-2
CATTPRGGYGYTF
TGTGCCACCACCCCGAGGGGCGGCTATGGCTACACCTTC
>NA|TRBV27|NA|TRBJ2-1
CASSFGGGVTNEQFF
TGTGCCAGCAGTTTTGGAGGGGGGGTGACCAATGAGCAGTTCTTC
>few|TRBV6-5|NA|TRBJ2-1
CASSYGSASINEQFF
TGTGCCAGCAGTTACGGGTCTGCCAGCATCAATGAGCAGTTCTTC
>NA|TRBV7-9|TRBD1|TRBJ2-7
CASSVVSGQASYEQYF
TGTGCCAGCAGCGTCGTATCAGGACAGGCTTCCTACGAGCAGTACTTC
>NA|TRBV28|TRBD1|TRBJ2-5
CASSFGTGTSETQYF
TGTGCCAGCAGTTTCGGGACAGGGACCTCAGAGACCCAGTACTTC
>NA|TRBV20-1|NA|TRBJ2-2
CSAREYGPGELFF
TGCAGTGCTAGAGAGTATGGCCCCGGGGAGCTGTTTTTT
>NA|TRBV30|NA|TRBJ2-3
CAWSSDGPSDTQYF
TGTGCCTGGAGTTCAGACGGCCCGTCAGATACGCAGTATTTT
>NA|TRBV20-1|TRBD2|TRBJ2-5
CSASLADQETQYF
TGCAGTGCCTCACTAGCGGACCAAGAGACCCAGTACTTC
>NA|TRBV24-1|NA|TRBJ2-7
CATSDHGHYEQYF
TGTGCCACCAGTGATCACGGACACTACGAGCAGTACTTC
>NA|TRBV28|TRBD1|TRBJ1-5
CASRDRASNQPQHF
TGTGCCAGCAGGGACAGGGCAAGCAATCAGCCCCAGCATTTT
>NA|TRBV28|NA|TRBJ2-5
CASSFRQKLETQYF
TGTGCCAGCAGTTTTAGACAGAAGTTGGAGACCCAGTACTTC
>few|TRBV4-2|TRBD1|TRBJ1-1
CASSPGTGLMNTEAFF
TGTGCCAGCAGCCCGGGGACAGGCCTCATGAACACTGAAGCTTTCTTT
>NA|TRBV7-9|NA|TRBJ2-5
CASSLVADEETQYF
TGTGCCAGCAGCTTAGTAGCAGATGAAGAGACCCAGTACTTC
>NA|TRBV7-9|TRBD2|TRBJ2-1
CASSRAGGDYDEQFF
TGTGCCAGCAGCCGAGCGGGAGGGGACTACGATGAGCAGTTCTTC